Included here is one T cell receptor (beta chain) sequence, with context. Germline V lookup: CDR1 MGHRA, CDR2 YSYEKL. The CDR3 length is 15 residues. V was clipped by 5 bases and J by 4 bases; unmatched bases: 10. The data were taken from a study of blood T cell repertoires in COVID-19. Looking at the study overall: Both acute and convalescent COVID-19 samples were obtained from the United States, Italy and Spain.

Repertoires were generated with immunoSEQ multiplex PCR, while TCRdb's copy carries only in-frame clones and drops some. The table lists under 55,000 clones, around 86% of them singletons. The clonotype originates from a woman aged 80 or older with COVID-19, enrolled during active disease. This chain connects TRBV4-1 to TRBJ1-2, with 7 nucleotides matching TRBD1. The specimen was peripheral blood. This CDR3 reads CASSEGGQLPYGYTF. The CDR3 DNA reads as TGCGCCAGCAGCGAAGGGGGACAGCTTCCCTATGGCTACACCTTC.